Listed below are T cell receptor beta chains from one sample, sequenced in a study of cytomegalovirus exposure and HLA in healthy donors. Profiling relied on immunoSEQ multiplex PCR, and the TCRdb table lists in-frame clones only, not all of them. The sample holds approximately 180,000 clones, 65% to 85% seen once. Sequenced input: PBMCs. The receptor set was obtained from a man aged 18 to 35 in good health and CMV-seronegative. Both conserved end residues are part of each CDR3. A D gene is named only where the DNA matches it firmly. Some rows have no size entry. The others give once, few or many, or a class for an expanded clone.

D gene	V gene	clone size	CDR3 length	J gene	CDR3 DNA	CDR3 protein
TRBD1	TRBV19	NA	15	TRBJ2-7	TGTGCCAGTAGTATCGTACGACAGGGATTCTACGAGCAGTACTTC	CASSIVRQGFYEQYF
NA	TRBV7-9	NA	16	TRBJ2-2	TGTGCCAGCAGCTTAGTAACGGGAGTATACACCGGGGAGCTGTTTTTT	CASSLVTGVYTGELFF
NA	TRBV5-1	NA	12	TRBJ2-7	TGCGCCAGCAGCGATGGGCAAGTCGAGCAGTACTTC	CASSDGQVEQYF
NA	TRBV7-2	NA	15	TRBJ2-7	TGTGCCAGCAGCTTAGGGGGCGAGGGGGTTCACGAGCAGTACTTC	CASSLGGEGVHEQYF
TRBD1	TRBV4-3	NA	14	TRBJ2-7	TGCGCCAGCAGCCCGGGACAGGGGGCCTACGAGCAGTACTTC	CASSPGQGAYEQYF
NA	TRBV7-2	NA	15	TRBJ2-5	TGTGCCAGCAGCTTAGTGGGTAGCGGCCAAGAGACCCAGTACTTC	CASSLVGSGQETQYF
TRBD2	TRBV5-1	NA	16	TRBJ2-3	TGCGCCAGCAGCGTAAGGACTAGCGGGGGTACAGATACGCAGTATTTT	CASSVRTSGGTDTQYF
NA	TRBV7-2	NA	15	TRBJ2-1	TGTGCCAGCAGCCCGACAGGACAGAACTACAATGAGCAGTTCTTC	CASSPTGQNYNEQFF
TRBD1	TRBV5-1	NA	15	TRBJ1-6	TGCGCCAGCAGCGTCGACGACAGGGTAAATTCACCCCTCCACTTT	CASSVDDRVNSPLHF
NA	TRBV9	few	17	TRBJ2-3	TGTGCCAGCAGCGTAGCAGGGGCCCCTCTATCCACAGATACGCAGTATTTT	CASSVAGAPLSTDTQYF
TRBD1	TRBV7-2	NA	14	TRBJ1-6	TGTGCCAGCAGCCCCAGGACAGGGAATTCACCCCTCCACTTT	CASSPRTGNSPLHF
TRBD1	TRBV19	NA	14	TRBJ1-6	TGTGCCAGTAGTCGACAGGGACGGAATTCACCCCTCCACTTT	CASSRQGRNSPLHF
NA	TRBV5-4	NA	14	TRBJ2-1	TGTGCCAGCAGCTTGATCGGGATCTACAATGAGCAGTTCTTC	CASSLIGIYNEQFF
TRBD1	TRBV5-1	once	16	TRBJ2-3	TGCGCCAGCAGCTTGGTAGGGACAGGGGGCATAGATACGCAGTATTTT	CASSLVGTGGIDTQYF
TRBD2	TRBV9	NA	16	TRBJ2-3	TGTGCCAGCAGCTCCGGAGCGGGAGAGGGAGCAGATACGCAGTATTTT	CASSSGAGEGADTQYF
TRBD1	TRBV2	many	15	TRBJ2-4	TGTGCCAGCAATGCGGACAGGGTAGCCAAAAACATTCAGTACTTC	CASNADRVAKNIQYF
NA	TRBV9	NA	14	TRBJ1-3	TGTGCCAGCAGCGCTAGGACATCTGGAAACACCATATATTTT	CASSARTSGNTIYF
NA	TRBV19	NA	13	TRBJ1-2	TGTGCCAGTGGAAGGGGTGTGAACTATGGCTACACCTTC	CASGRGVNYGYTF
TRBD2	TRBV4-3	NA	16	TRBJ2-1	TGCGCCAGCAGCCAAGAATTCGCGGGAGGGTTCGGCGAGCAGTTCTTC	CASSQEFAGGFGEQFF
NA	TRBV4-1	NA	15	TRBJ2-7	TGCGCCAGCACCTTTGCGGACAGAGGGGGATACGAGCAGTACTTC	CASTFADRGGYEQYF
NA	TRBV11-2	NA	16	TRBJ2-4	TGTGCCAGCAGCGGGCCCCGAACGCTAGCCAAAAACATTCAGTACTTC	CASSGPRTLAKNIQYF
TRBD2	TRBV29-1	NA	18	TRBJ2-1	TGCAGCGTTGCGGGAGGACTAGCGGGAGTCTTATTCTACAATGAGCAGTTCTTC	CSVAGGLAGVLFYNEQFF
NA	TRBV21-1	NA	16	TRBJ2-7	TGTGCCAGCAGCAAAAAGTCTCGGGACACCGGCGCCGAGCAGTACTTC	CASSKKSRDTGAEQYF
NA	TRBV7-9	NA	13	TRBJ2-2	TGTGCCAGCAGCTTAGTCCCTAACGGGGAGCTGTTTTTT	CASSLVPNGELFF
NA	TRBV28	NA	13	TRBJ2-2	TGTGCCAGCATCCACAGAAGCACCGGGGAGCTGTTTTTT	CASIHRSTGELFF
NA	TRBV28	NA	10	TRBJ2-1	TGTGCCAGCAGCCAGGATGAGCAGTTCTTC	CASSQDEQFF
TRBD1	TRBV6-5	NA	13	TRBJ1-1	TGTGCCAGCAGTTCACAGGGGGGCACTGAAGCTTTCTTT	CASSSQGGTEAFF
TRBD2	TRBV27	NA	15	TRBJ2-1	TGTGCCAGCAGCAATAGCGGGAGCTCCTACAATGAGCAGTTCTTC	CASSNSGSSYNEQFF
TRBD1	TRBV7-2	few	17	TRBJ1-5	TGTGCCAGCAGCCGAGGGGAGGGACAGGGGAGCAATCAGCCCCAGCATTTT	CASSRGEGQGSNQPQHF
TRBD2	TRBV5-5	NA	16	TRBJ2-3	TGTGCCAGCAGCGCAGGACTAGCGGGAGGGGGATCTGCGCAGTATTTT	CASSAGLAGGGSAQYF
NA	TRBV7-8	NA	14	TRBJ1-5	TGTGCCAGCAGCTTCGCGGAGAGCAATCAGCCCCAGCATTTT	CASSFAESNQPQHF
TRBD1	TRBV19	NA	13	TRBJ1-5	TGTGCCAGTAGGGACAGGGGTTGGCAGCCCCAGCATTTT	CASRDRGWQPQHF
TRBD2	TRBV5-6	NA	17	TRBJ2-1	TGTGCCAGCAGCTTGGTGTCATCTAGCGGGAGGTACAATGAGCAGTTCTTC	CASSLVSSSGRYNEQFF
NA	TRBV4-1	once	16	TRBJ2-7	TGCGCCAGCAGCCATGTAAAGGGGGTTTTTTGGGACGAGCAGTACTTC	CASSHVKGVFWDEQYF
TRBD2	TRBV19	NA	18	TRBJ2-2	TGTGCCAGTAGTATCTCTAGCGGGGTAGGGGGGTACACCGGGGAGCTGTTTTTT	CASSISSGVGGYTGELFF
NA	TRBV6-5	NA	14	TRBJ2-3	TGTGCCAGCAGTTACTCTAGGGGGACAGATACGCAGTATTTT	CASSYSRGTDTQYF
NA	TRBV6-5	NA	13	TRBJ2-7	TGTGCCAGCAGTTACTCCCTAGCCGCCGAGCAGTACTTC	CASSYSLAAEQYF
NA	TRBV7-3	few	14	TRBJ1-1	TGTGCCAGCAGCGTCAACAGGGAGAACACTGAAGCTTTCTTT	CASSVNRENTEAFF
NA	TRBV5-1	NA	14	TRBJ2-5	TGCGCCAGCAGCTTGTGGCGGGGCCAAGAGACCCAGTACTTC	CASSLWRGQETQYF
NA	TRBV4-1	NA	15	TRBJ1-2	TGCGCCAGCAGCCAAGGGAAGGGGGGGGCGCCGGACTACACCTTC	CASSQGKGGAPDYTF
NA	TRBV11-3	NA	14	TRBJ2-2	TGTGCCAGCAGCTCGGTCCCGAGGTCCGGGGAGCTGTTTTTT	CASSSVPRSGELFF
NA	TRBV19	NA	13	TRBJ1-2	TGTGCCAGTACATACCAGCAGGGTCGGAGCTACACCTTC	CASTYQQGRSYTF
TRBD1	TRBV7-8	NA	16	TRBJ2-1	TGTGCCAGCAGCTTTGCCGGGACAGGTAGATACAATGAGCAGTTCTTC	CASSFAGTGRYNEQFF